Presented here are 23 T cell receptor beta chains from one specimen sequenced in a study of blood T cell repertoires in COVID-19. The repertoire was sequenced with immunoSEQ multiplex PCR; TCRdb's copy has only in-frame clones and lacks some. This sample has under 60,000 clones, with 70% to 85% found just once. Sequenced input: peripheral blood. Receptor source: a man aged 70-80 years with acute or convalescent COVID-19.

The chain couples TRBV6-5 to TRBJ2-7; perhaps TRBD2 as D (5 bases). CDR1 and CDR2 (germline): MNHEY, SVGAGI. The CDR3 has 14 residues. V was shortened by 7 bases and J by 1 base, with 14 bases between the two germline ends. The CDR3 loop is CASIPDGKSYEQYF. The CDR3 coding sequence is TGTGCCAGCATCCCGGACGGGAAGTCCTACGAGCAGTACTTC.

This clone was detected only once. The chain has TRBV6-5 and TRBJ1-4, with unresolved D. The germline CDR1 and CDR2 sequences are MNHEY and SVGAGI. V was trimmed by 0 bases and J by 11 bases, leaving 19 bases between them. CDR3 size: 16 residues. The CDR3 DNA is TGTGCCAGCAGTTACTCGAACCGCGGGCCCTCATGGAAACTGTTTTTT. It yields the protein CASSYSNRGPSWKLFF.

The chain has TRBV13 and TRBJ2-7; 10 bases are shared with TRBD1. Germline CDR1 reads PRHDT; CDR2 reads FYEKMQ (reference sequence). CDR3 size: 14 residues. The junction had 5 bases not matched to a gene; V was cut back by 4 bases and J by 5 bases. In DNA, the CDR3 is TGTGCCAGCAGCTCCCGGACAGGGGGGGACGAGCAGTACTTC. Its translation is CASSSRTGGDEQYF.

This chain uses TRBV5-1 with TRBJ2-1; a weak D match, TRBD2 (6 bases). The CDR3 runs 15 residues. Trimming removed 0 bases at V and 4 bases at J, with 11 bases between. CDR1 and CDR2 from the germline V gene are SGHRS and YFSETQ. The CDR3 DNA reads TGCGCCAGCAGCTTGGAAAGCGGGCCATACAATGAGCAGTTCTTC. It is translated as CASSLESGPYNEQFF. Variable domain in full (rest from reference TRBV5-1 and TRBJ2-1): KAGVTQTPRYLIKTRGQQVTLSCSPISGHRSVSWYQQTPGQGLQFLFEYFSETQRNKGNFPGRFSGRQFSNSRSEMNVSTLELGDSALYLCASSLESGPYNEQFFGPGTRLTVL.

This rearrangement joins TRBV25-1 to TRBJ1-4; D possibly corresponds to TRBD1 (5 bases). The germline gives CDR1 MGHDK, CDR2 SYGVNS. The CDR3 contains 14 residues. V gave up 0 bases and J gave up 8 bases, with 10 bases separating them. CDR3 DNA: TGTGCCAGCAGTGAATATTGGGCAGGGGAAAAACTGTTTTTT. This translates into CASSEYWAGEKLFF.

This rearrangement joins TRBV11-2 to TRBJ2-7, with D unresolved. CDR3 length: 13 residues. Germline values: CDR1 SGHAT, CDR2 FQNNGV. The V end lost 3 bases, the J end lost 1 base, and 7 bases lay between the germline ends. CDR3 amino acids: CASSFGGSYEQYF. CDR3 sequence (DNA): TGTGCCAGCAGCTTTGGCGGATCCTACGAGCAGTACTTC.

The chain recombines TRBV11-2 with TRBJ2-7; 9 bases are a match to TRBD1. Germline CDR1 reads SGHAT; CDR2 reads FQNNGV. The CDR3 loop spans 15 amino acids. The V segment lost 1 base and the J segment 7 bases; nucleotides outside the gene matches: 8. The DNA for the CDR3 is TGTGCCAGCAGCTTAGTTTCACAGGGGGCAAAGGAGCAGTACTTC. Amino acids: CASSLVSQGAKEQYF. Variable domain in full (rest from reference TRBV11-2 and TRBJ2-7): EAGVAQSPRYKIIEKRQSVAFWCNPISGHATLYWYQQILGQGPKLLIQFQNNGVVDDSQLPKDRFSAERLKGVDSTLKIQPAKLEDSAVYLCASSLVSQGAKEQYFGPGTRLTVT.

The chain uses TRBV28 and TRBJ1-1, with 9 bases identical to TRBD1. CDR1 is MDHEN and CDR2 is SYDVKM in the germline V gene. CDR3 length: 15 residues. V trimming: 5 bases; J trimming: 13 bases; junction bases outside the gene matches: 17. DNA for the CDR3: TGTGCCAGCAGTGAACACAGGGGGCGCGTAGGATTGATTTTCTTT. Protein sequence: CASSEHRGRVGLIFF.

The chain recombines TRBV13 with TRBJ2-1, with 10 positions matching TRBD2. CDR1 and CDR2 from the germline V gene are PRHDT and FYEKMQ (reference sequence). The CDR3 is made up of 18 amino acids. The V and J ends lost 1 base and 5 bases, in that order; junction bases with no gene match: 11. The CDR3 protein is CASSLVRRSGRANNEQFF. As DNA, the CDR3 is TGTGCCAGCAGCTTAGTAAGGAGGAGCGGGAGGGCCAACAATGAGCAGTTCTTC.

This clone occurred once. V is TRBV18 and J is TRBJ2-1; TRBD2 aligns across 11 bases. With V trimmed by 5 bases and J by 4 bases, 4 bases remained unmatched. The CDR3 consists of 15 residues. Germline V gene lookup returns CDR1 KGHSH and CDR2 LQKENI. DNA of the CDR3: TGTGCCAGCTCATATACTAGCGGGGGTTACAATGAGCAGTTCTTC. Translating it yields CASSYTSGGYNEQFF.

This clone was seen only once. The chain links TRBV7-7 to TRBJ2-1, with TRBD2 matching 8 bases. This CDR3 is built from 15 residues. CDR1 SSHAT and CDR2 FNYEAQ come from the germline V gene (reference sequence). V lost 5 bases and J lost 1; bases outside the gene matches: 4. The CDR3 DNA reads TGTGCCAGCAGCGCTACTAGCGGATCCTACAATGAGCAGTTCTTC. Its protein product is CASSATSGSYNEQFF.

The V gene is TRBV7-2, the J gene TRBJ2-7, with D possibly TRBD1 on 5 matching bases. The V end was cut by 2 bases, the J end by 3 bases, with 11 bases between. The CDR3 spans 14 residues. Germline assignment: CDR1 SGHTA and CDR2 FQGNSA. DNA of the CDR3: TGTGCCAGCAGCTTAACTGGGGCTTACTACGAGCAGTACTTC. Protein: CASSLTGAYYEQYF. Combining the CDR3 with reference TRBV7-2 and TRBJ2-7 gives the whole variable domain GAGVSQSPSNKVTEKGKDVELRCDPISGHTALYWYRQSLGQGLEFLIYFQGNSAPDKSGLPSDRFSAERTGGSVSTLTIQRTQQEDSAVYLCASSLTGAYYEQYFGPGTRLTVT.

The chain is built from TRBV5-1 and TRBJ1-2; D is perhaps TRBD1 (6 bases). Trimming took off 1 base at V and 4 bases at J, with 20 bases between the two ends. The V gene's germline CDR1 is SGHRS and CDR2 YFSETQ. This CDR3 contains 17 residues. The CDR3 is CASSLTGMPKGSYGYTF. In DNA, the CDR3 is TGCGCCAGCAGCTTGACAGGGATGCCAAAGGGATCCTATGGCTACACCTTC.

J is TRBJ2-5 and V is TRBV6-6; 7 bases map to TRBD1. The CDR3 covers 14 residues. Germline V gene sequence: CDR1 MNHNY, CDR2 SVGAGI (reference sequence). V was pared by 9 bases and J by 5 bases, with 12 bases of the junction left unmatched. The DNA of the CDR3 is TGTGCCAGGTCCGGATCAGGGGGTCGGGAGACCCAGTACTTC. This translates into CARSGSGGRETQYF.

This chain connects TRBV6-5 to TRBJ2-7; 7 bases are a match to TRBD2. Germline CDR1 MNHEY, CDR2 SVGAGI. The length of the CDR3 is 15 residues. V shed 2 bases, J shed 2 bases, and the junction held 6 bases outside the gene matches. CDR3 coding DNA: TGTGCCAGCAGTTACAGGGGCGGGGGTCCCTACGAGCAGTACTTC. It codes for CASSYRGGGPYEQYF.

This chain uses TRBV4-2 with TRBJ1-2; possibly TRBD1 for D (6 bases). The V end lost 1 base, the J end lost 0 bases, and 9 bases lay between the germline ends. There are 15 residues in the CDR3. Germline V gene sequence: CDR1 LGHNA, CDR2 YNFKEQ. As DNA, the CDR3 is TGTGCCAGCAGCCAAGGGACAGCGACTAACTATGGCTACACCTTC. Encoded protein: CASSQGTATNYGYTF.

The DNA of the CDR3 is TGTGCCAGCAGTTACCCAGCTGCCAGCGGGAGGGCGGGAGATACGCAGTATTTT. It is translated as CASSYPAASGRAGDTQYF. This chain joins TRBV27 and TRBJ2-3, with TRBD2 identical over 10 bases. CDR1 is MNHEY, CDR2 SMNVEV, per germline (reference sequence). Unmatched junction bases numbered 15, after V lost 4 bases and J lost 5 bases. The CDR3 has 18 residues.

This clone was recorded a few times. V and J are TRBV19 and TRBJ2-7, with 10 nucleotides matching TRBD1. V shed 5 bases, J shed 2 bases, and the junction held 6 bases outside the gene matches. The CDR3 sequence is 15 residues long. Germline V gene data show CDR1 as LNHDA and CDR2 as SQIVND (reference sequence). Written as DNA, the CDR3 is TGTGCCAGTAGTGCGGCCGGGACAGGGGCCTACGAGCAGTACTTC. This encodes CASSAAGTGAYEQYF.

This clone was seen more than once but under ten times. The chain uses TRBV4-2 and TRBJ1-4; 7 positions agree with TRBD1. Germline V gene data show CDR1 as LGHNA and CDR2 as YNFKEQ. Trimming took 0 bases from V and 7 from J; bases not matched to a gene: 17. CDR3 size: 19 residues. CDR3 in amino acids: CASSQDLGGHRGLGEKLFF. The DNA for the CDR3 is TGTGCCAGCAGCCAAGATCTAGGGGGGCACAGGGGTTTGGGTGAAAAACTGTTTTTT.

The chain links TRBV6-6 to TRBJ2-3; TRBD2 is a possible D gene (6 bases). The V end lost 6 bases, the J end lost 0 bases, and 7 bases lay between the germline ends. From germline, CDR1 is MNHNY and CDR2 SVGAGI (reference sequence). The length of the CDR3 is 13 residues. The CDR3 coding sequence is TGTGCCAGCAGGGGACTGAGCACAGATACGCAGTATTTT. It codes for CASRGLSTDTQYF.

The chain joins TRBV28 to TRBJ1-1, with 9 bases lining up with TRBD1. The CDR3 extends over 18 amino acids. Per the germline V gene, CDR1 is MDHEN and CDR2 is SYDVKM. The junction had 11 bases not matched to a gene; V was cut back by 2 bases and J by 1 base. The CDR3 loop is CASSLMGGQGRRNTEAFF. The CDR3 DNA reads TGTGCCAGCAGTTTAATGGGAGGACAGGGGCGTAGGAACACTGAAGCTTTCTTT.

The chain has TRBV30 and TRBJ1-4; D unclear. The V end was cut by 3 bases, the J end by 4 bases, with 6 bases between. This CDR3 contains 12 residues. Germline-derived CDR1 and CDR2 are GTSNPN and SVGIG (reference sequence). CDR3 sequence reads: CAWRQDNEKLFF. In DNA, the CDR3 is TGTGCCTGGAGGCAGGATAATGAAAAACTGTTTTTT.

The CDR3 here is CASSFRDRSYEQYF. In DNA, the CDR3 is TGTGCCAGCAGTTTCCGGGACAGGAGCTACGAGCAGTACTTC. The chain links TRBV6-5 to TRBJ2-7, with TRBD1 identical over 8 bases. Germline CDR1 is MNHEY and CDR2 is SVGAGI. J lost 3 bases, V lost 4 bases, and 5 bases had no gene match. There are 14 residues in the CDR3.